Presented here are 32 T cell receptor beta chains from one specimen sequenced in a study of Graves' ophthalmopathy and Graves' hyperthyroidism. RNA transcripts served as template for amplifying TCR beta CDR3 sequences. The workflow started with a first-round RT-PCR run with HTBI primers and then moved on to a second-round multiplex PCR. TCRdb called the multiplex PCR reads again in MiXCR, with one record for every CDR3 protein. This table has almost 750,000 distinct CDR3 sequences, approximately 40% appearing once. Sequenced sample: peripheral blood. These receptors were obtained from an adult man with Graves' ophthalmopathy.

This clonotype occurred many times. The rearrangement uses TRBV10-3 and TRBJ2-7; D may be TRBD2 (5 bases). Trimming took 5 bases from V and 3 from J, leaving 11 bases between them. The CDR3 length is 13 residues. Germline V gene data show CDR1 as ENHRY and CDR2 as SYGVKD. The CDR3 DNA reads TGTGCCATCAGTTCTTTACGGGACTACGAGCAGTACTTC. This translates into CAISSLRDYEQYF.

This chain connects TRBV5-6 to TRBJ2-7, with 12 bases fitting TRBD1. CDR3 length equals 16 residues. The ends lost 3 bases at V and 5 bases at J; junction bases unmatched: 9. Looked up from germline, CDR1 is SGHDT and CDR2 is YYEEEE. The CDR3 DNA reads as TGTGCCAGCAGCTGGACCGGGACAGGGGGCGGCCACGAGCAGTACTTC. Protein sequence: CASSWTGTGGGHEQYF.

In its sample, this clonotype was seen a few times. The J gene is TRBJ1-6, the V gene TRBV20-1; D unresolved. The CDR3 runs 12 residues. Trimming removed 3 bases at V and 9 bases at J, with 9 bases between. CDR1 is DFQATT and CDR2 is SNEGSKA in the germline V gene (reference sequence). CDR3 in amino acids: CSASRSSSPLHF. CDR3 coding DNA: TGCAGTGCTAGTCGTTCCTCTTCACCCCTCCACTTT.

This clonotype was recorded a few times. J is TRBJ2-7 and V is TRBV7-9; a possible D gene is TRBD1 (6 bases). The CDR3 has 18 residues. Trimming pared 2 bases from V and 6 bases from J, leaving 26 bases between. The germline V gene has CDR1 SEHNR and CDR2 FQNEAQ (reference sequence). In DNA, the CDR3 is TGTGCCAGCAGCTTAAAGGTGAGGACCCCAGGGGAGTTTGGCGAGCAGTACTTC. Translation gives CASSLKVRTPGEFGEQYF. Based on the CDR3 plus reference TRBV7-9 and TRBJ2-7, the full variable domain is DTGVSQNPRHKITKRGQNVTFRCDPISEHNRLYWYRQTLGQGPEFLTYFQNEAQLEKSRLLSDRFSAERPKGSFSTLEIQRTEQGDSAMYLCASSLKVRTPGEFGEQYFGPGTRLTVT.

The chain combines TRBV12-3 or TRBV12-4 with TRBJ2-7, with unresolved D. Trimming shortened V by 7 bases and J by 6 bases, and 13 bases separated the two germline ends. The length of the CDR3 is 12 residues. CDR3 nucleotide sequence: TGTGCCAGCAATGGCCGAACGGGCGAGCAGTACTTC. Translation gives CASNGRTGEQYF.

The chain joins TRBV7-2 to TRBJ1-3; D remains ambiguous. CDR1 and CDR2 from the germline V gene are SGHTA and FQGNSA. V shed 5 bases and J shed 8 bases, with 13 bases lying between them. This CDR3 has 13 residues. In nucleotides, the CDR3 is TGTGCCAGCAGCCCTAGCGCCCGGGACACCATATATTTT. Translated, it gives CASSPSARDTIYF.

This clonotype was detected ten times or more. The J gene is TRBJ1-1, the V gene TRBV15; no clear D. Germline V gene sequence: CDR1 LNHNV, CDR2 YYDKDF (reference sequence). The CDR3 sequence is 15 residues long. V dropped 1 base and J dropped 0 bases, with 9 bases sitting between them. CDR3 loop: CATSRGAQMNTEAFF. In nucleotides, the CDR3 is TGTGCCACCAGCAGAGGGGCCCAAATGAACACTGAAGCTTTCTTT.

The CDR3 DNA reads as TGCAGTGCTAGATATATAGGGGCCTACGAGCAGTACTTC. Translated, it gives CSARYIGAYEQYF. This rearrangement joins TRBV20-1 to TRBJ2-7; possible D gene TRBD1, 5 bases. This CDR3 is 13 amino acids long. Germline CDR1 and CDR2: DFQATT and SNEGSKA (reference sequence). The V gene lost 2 bases and the J gene lost 2 bases, with 10 bases spanning the gap.

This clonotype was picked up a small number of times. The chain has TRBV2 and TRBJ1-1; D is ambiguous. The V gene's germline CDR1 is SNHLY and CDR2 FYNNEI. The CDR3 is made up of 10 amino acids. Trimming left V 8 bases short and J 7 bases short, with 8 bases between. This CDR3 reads CASSEIEAFF. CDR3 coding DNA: TGTGCCAGCTCAGAGATTGAAGCTTTCTTT.

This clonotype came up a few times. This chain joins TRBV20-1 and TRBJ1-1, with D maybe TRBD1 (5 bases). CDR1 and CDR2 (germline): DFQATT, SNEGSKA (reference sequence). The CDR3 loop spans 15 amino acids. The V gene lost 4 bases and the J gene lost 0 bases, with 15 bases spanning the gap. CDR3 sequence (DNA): TGCAGTGCTACGAGCAGGGAACATATGAACACTGAAGCTTTCTTT. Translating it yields CSATSREHMNTEAFF.

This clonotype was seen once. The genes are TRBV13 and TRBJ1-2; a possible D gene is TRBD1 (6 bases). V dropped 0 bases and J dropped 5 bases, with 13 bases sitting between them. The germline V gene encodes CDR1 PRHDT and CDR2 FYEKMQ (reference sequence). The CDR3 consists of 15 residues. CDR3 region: CASSLGGGGRYGYTF. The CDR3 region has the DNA TGTGCCAGCAGCTTAGGCGGGGGCGGAAGATATGGCTACACCTTC.

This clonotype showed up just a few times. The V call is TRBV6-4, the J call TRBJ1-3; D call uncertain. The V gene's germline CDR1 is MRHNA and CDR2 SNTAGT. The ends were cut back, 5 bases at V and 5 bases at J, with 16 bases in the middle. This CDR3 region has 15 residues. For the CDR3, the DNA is TGTGCCAGCAGTTCCTTCGGCAGAGACAGAAACACCATATATTTT. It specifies CASSSFGRDRNTIYF.

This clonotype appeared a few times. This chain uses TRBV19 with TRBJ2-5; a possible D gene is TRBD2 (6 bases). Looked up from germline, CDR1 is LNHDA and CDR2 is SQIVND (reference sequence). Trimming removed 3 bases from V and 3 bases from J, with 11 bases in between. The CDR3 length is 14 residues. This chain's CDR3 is CASSILGGEETQYF. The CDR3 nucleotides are TGTGCCAGTAGTATTTTAGGCGGGGAAGAGACCCAGTACTTC.

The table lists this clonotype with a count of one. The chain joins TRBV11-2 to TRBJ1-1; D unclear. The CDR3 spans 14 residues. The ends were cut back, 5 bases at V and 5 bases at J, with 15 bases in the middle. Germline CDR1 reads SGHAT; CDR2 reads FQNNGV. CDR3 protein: CASSQVMGKTEAFF. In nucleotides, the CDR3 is TGTGCCAGCAGCCAAGTTATGGGGAAAACTGAAGCTTTCTTT.

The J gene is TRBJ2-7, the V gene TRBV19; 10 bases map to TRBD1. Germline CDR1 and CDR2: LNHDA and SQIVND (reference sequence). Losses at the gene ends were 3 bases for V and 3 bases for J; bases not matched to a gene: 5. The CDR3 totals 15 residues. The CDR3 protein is CASSIAGTGVYEQYF. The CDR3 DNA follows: TGTGCCAGTAGTATCGCCGGGACAGGGGTCTACGAGCAGTACTTC. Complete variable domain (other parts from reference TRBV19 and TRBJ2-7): DGGITQSPKYLFRKEGQNVTLSCEQNLNHDAMYWYRQDPGQGLRLIYYSQIVNDFQKGDIAEGYSVSREKKESFPLTVTSAQKNPTAFYLCASSIAGTGVYEQYFGPGTRLTVT.

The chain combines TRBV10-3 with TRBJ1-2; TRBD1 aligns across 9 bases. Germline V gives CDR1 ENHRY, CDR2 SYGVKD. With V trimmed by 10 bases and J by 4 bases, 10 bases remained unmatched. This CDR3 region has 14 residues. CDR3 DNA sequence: TGTGCCAGCAGACCGGGACAGGGCATCTATGGCTACACCTTC. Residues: CASRPGQGIYGYTF.

The DNA for the CDR3 is TGTGCCAGCAAGGGGGACGGGAACACTGAAGCTTTCTTT. This gives the protein CASKGDGNTEAFF. V gene TRBV2 combines with J gene TRBJ1-1, with D perhaps matching TRBD1 (6 bases). Germline V gene lookup returns CDR1 SNHLY and CDR2 FYNNEI. The CDR3 covers 13 residues. Trimming shortened V by 7 bases and J by 1 base, and 10 bases separated the two germline ends.

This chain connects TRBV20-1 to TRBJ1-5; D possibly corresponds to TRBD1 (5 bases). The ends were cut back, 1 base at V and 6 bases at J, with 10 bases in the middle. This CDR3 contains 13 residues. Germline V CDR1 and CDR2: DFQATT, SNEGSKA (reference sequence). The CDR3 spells CSARGDGVQPQHF. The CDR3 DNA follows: TGCAGTGCTAGAGGGGACGGGGTTCAGCCCCAGCATTTT.

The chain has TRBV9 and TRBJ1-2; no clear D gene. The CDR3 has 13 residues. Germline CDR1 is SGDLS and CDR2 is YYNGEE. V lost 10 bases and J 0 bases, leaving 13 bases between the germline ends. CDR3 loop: CAARASPNYGYTF. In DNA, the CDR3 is TGTGCCGCAAGGGCCAGTCCTAACTATGGCTACACCTTC.

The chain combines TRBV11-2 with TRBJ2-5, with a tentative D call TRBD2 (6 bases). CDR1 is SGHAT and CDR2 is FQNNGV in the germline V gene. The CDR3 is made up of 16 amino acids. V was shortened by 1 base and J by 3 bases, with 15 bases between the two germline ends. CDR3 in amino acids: CASSLGGKVAEETQYF. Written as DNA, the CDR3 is TGTGCCAGCAGCTTAGGGGGGAAGGTAGCGGAAGAGACCCAGTACTTC. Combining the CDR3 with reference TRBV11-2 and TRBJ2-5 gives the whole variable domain EAGVAQSPRYKIIEKRQSVAFWCNPISGHATLYWYQQILGQGPKLLIQFQNNGVVDDSQLPKDRFSAERLKGVDSTLKIQPAKLEDSAVYLCASSLGGKVAEETQYFGPGTRLLVL.

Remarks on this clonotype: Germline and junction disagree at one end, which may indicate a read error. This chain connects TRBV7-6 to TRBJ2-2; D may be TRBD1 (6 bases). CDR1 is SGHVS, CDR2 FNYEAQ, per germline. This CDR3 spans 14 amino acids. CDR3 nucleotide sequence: TGTGCCGGCAGCCGCGACAGGCACACCGGGGAGCTGTTTTTT. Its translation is CAGSRDRHTGELFF.

CDR3 residues: CASSLVYNYGYTF. CDR3 DNA: TGTGCCAGCAGCTTAGTCTATAACTATGGCTACACCTTC. J is TRBJ1-2 and V is TRBV7-9; D gene unclear. Trimming took 1 base from V and 1 from J, leaving 4 bases between them. The CDR3 is 13 amino acids. CDR1 is SEHNR, CDR2 FQNEAQ, per germline (reference sequence).

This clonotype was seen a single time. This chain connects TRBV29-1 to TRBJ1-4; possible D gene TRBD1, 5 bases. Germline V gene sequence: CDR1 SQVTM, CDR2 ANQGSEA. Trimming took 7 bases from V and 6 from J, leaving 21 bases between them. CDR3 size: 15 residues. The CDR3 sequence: CSAHPGLGDDEKLFF. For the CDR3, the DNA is TGCAGCGCCCATCCGGGACTAGGGGATGATGAAAAACTGTTTTTT. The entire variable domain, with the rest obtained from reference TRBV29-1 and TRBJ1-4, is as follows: SAVISQKPSRDICQRGTSLTIQCQVDSQVTMMFWYRQQPGQSLTLIATANQGSEATYESGFVIDKFPISRPNLTFSTLTVSNMSPEDSSIYLCSAHPGLGDDEKLFFGSGTQLSVL.

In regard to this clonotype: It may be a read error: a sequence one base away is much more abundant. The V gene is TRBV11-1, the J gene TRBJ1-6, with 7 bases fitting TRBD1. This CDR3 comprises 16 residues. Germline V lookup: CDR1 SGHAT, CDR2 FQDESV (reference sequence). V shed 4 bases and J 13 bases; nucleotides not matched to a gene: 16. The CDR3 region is CASSSSEGDSFSPLHF. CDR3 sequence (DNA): TGTGCCAGCAGCTCCAGCGAGGGGGACAGCTTCTCGCCCCTCCACTTT.

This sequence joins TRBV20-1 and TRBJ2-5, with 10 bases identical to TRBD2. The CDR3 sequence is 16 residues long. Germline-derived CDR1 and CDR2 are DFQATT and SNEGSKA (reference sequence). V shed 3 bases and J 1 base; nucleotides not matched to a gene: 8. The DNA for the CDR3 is TGCAGTGCTAGGGTCCCCAGACTAGCGGGCCAAGAGACCCAGTACTTC. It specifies CSARVPRLAGQETQYF.

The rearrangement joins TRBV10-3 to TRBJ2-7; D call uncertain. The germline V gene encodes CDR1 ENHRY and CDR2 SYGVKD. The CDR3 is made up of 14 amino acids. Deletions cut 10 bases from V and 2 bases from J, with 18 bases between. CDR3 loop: CASSDLGITYEQYF. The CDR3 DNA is TGTGCCAGCAGCGACTTAGGAATAACCTACGAGCAGTACTTC.

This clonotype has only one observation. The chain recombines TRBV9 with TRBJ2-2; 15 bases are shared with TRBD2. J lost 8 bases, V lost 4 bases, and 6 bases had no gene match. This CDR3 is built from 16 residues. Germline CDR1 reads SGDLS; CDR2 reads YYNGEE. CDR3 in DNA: TGTGCCAGCAGCTGGACTAGCGGGGGGGCCTTGGGGGAGCTGTTTTTT. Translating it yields CASSWTSGGALGELFF.

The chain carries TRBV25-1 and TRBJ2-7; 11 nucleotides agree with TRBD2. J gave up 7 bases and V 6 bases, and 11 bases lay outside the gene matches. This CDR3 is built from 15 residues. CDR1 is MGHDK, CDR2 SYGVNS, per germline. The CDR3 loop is CASSGTSGLLREQYF. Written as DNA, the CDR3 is TGTGCCAGCAGCGGGACTAGCGGACTACTAAGAGAGCAGTACTTC.

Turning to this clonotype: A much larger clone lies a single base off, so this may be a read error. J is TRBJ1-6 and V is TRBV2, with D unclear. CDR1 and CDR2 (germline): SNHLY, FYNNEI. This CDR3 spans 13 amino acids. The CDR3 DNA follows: TGTGCCCGCAGTAGGATGGGTAATTCACCCCTCCACTTT. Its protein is CARSRMGNSPLHF. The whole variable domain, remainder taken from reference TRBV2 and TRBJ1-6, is EPEVTQTPSHQVTQMGQEVILRCVPISNHLYFYWYRQILGQKVEFLVSFYNNEISEKSEIFDDQFSVERPDGSNFTLKIRSTKLEDSAMYFCARSRMGNSPLHFGNGTRLTVT.

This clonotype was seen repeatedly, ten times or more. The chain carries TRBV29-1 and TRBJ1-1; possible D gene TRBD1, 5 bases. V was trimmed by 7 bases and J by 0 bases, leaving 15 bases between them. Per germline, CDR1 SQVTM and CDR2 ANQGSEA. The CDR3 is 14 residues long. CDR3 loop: CSDARDSLNTEAFF. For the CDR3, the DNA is TGCAGCGATGCCCGAGACAGCTTGAACACTGAAGCTTTCTTT.

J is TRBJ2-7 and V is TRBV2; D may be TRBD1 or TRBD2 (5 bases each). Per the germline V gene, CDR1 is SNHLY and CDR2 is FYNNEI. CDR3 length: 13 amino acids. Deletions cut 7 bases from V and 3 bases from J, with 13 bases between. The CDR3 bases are TGTGCCAGCACCCGGGACGGAGACTACGAGCAGTACTTC. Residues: CASTRDGDYEQYF. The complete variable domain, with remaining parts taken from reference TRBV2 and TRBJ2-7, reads EPEVTQTPSHQVTQMGQEVILRCVPISNHLYFYWYRQILGQKVEFLVSFYNNEISEKSEIFDDQFSVERPDGSNFTLKIRSTKLEDSAMYFCASTRDGDYEQYFGPGTRLTVT.

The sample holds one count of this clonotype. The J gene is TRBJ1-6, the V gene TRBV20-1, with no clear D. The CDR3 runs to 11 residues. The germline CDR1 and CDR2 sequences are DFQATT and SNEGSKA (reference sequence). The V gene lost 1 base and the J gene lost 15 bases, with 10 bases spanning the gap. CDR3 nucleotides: TGCAGTGCTAGAGTCGGAACTAGCCTCCACTTT. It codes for CSARVGTSLHF.